The sequence of this T cell receptor beta chain was determined in a study of post-analysis software for immune sequencing data. Findings and limits, study-wide: Roughly 5 TRBV segments, TRBV5-6, TRBV5-1 and TRBV20-1 among them, were found more frequent in patients than controls.

Included in the TCR beta cDNA libraries were unique molecular identifiers. Roughly 510,000 cDNA molecules were recovered from an input of about 0.85 to 11 million T cells. TCRdb ran MiXCR on the PCR reads and lists one entry per CDR3 protein. The sample includes over 150,000 distinct CDR3 sequences, about 29% of them seen just once. Trimming removed 0 bases at V and 3 bases at J, with 12 bases between. This CDR3 spans 15 amino acids. The germline gives CDR1 DFQATT, CDR2 SNEGSKA (reference sequence). This clonotype was seen at least ten times. Its antigen remains unidentified. The sequencing input was blood. This receptor was obtained from a girl aged 10-17 years with multiple sclerosis. J is TRBJ2-1 and V is TRBV20-1; maybe TRBD1 (5 bases). The CDR3, as DNA: TGCAGTGCTAGAGATCCGAGACAGAGCTACAATGAGCAGTTCTTC. This encodes CSARDPRQSYNEQFF.